Described below is a single T cell receptor beta chain sequence and its context. The data belong to a study of T cell responses to AZD1222 COVID-19 vaccine. The CDR3 totals 16 residues. V lost 1 base and J 4 bases, leaving 16 bases between the germline ends. Per germline, CDR1 MGHDK and CDR2 SYGVNS. Profiling relied on immunoSEQ multiplex PCR, and the TCRdb table lists in-frame clones only, not all of them. The table has approximately 160,000 clones, more than 85% seen once; the top ten hold approximately 0.88%. The TCR originated in an adult in good health. The sample was peripheral blood, taken on day 0 of AZD1222 vaccination. The chain combines TRBV25-1 with TRBJ1-1; the D is unclear. The CDR3 DNA reads as TGTGCCAGCAGTGAATTCTATAAGGAGGGAAGCACTGAAGCTTTCTTT. Protein product: CASSEFYKEGSTEAFF.